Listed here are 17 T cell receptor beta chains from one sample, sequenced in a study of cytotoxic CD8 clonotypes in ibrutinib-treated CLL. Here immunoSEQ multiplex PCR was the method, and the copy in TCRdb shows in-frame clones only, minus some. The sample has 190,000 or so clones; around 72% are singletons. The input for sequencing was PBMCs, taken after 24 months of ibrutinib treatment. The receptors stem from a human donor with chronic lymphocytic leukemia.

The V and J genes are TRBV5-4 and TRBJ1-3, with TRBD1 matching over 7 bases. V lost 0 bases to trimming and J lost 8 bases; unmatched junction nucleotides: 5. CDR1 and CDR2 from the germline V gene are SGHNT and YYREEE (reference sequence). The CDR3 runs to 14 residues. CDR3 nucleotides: TGTGCCAGCAGCTTGGAGCAGGGGGTGGACACCATATATTTT. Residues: CASSLEQGVDTIYF.

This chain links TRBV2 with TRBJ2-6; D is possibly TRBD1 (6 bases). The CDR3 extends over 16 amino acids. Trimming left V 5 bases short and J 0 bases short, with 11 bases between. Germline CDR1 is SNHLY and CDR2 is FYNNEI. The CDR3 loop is CASSTGHLSGANVLTF. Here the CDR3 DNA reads TGTGCCAGCAGTACGGGACATCTCTCTGGGGCCAACGTCCTGACTTTC.

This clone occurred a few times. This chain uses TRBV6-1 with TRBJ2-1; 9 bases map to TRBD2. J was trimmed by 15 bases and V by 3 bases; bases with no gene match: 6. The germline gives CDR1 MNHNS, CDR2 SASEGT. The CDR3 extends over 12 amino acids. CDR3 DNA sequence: TGTGCCAGCAGTGACATAATAGCGGGAGTGTTCTTC. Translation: CASSDIIAGVFF.

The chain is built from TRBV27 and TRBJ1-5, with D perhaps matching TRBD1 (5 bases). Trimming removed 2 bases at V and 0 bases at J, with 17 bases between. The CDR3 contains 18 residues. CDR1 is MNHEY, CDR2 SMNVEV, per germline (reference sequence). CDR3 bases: TGTGCCAGCAGTTTAAGGGCCGGGACGGATGTTAGCAATCAGCCCCAGCATTTT. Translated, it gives CASSLRAGTDVSNQPQHF.

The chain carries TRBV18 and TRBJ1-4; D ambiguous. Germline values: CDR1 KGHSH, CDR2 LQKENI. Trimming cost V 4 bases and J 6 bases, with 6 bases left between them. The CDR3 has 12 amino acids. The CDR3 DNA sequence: TGTGCCAGCTCACAGTTGGATGAAAAACTGTTTTTT. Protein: CASSQLDEKLFF.

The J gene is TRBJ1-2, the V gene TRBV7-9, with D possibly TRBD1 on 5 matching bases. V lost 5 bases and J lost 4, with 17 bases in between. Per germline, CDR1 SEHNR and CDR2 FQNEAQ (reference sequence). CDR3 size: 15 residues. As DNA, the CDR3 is TGTGCCAGCAGCCAAGGGACCTCTTTTCCCTATGGCTACACCTTC. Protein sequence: CASSQGTSFPYGYTF.

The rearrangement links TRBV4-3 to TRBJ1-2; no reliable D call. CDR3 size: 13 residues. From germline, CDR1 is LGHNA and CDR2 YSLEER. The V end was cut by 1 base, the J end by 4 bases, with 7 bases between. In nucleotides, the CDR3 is TGCGCCAGCAGCCAAGTTAGCTCCTATGGCTACACCTTC. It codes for CASSQVSSYGYTF.

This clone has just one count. The CDR3 spells CATSRDRRTNYGYTF. Written as DNA, the CDR3 is TGTGCCACCAGCAGAGATCGGCGGACTAACTATGGCTACACCTTC. V gene TRBV15 combines with J gene TRBJ1-2; no clear D gene. Germline loops: CDR1 LNHNV, CDR2 YYDKDF (reference sequence). Trimming left V 0 bases short and J 0 bases short, with 8 bases between. The length of the CDR3 is 15 residues.

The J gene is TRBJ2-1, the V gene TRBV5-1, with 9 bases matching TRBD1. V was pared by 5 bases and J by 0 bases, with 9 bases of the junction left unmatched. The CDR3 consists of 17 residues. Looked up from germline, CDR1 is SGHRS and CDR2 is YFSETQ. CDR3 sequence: CASSWTGAQSSYNEQFF. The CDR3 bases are TGCGCCAGCAGTTGGACAGGGGCCCAAAGCTCCTACAATGAGCAGTTCTTC. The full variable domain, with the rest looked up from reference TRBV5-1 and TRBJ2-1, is KAGVTQTPRYLIKTRGQQVTLSCSPISGHRSVSWYQQTPGQGLQFLFEYFSETQRNKGNFPGRFSGRQFSNSRSEMNVSTLELGDSALYLCASSWTGAQSSYNEQFFGPGTRLTVL.

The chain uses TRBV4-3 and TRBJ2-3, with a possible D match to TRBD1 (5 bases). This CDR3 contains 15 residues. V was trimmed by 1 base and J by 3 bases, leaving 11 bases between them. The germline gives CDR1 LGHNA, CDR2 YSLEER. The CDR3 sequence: CASSQGGGLTDTQYF. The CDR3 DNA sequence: TGCGCCAGCAGCCAAGGGGGCGGTTTGACAGATACGCAGTATTTT.

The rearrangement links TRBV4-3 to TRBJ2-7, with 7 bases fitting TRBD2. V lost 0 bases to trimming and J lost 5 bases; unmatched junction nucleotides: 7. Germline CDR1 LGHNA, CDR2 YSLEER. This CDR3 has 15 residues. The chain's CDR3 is CASSQDHGGVDEQYF. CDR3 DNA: TGCGCCAGCAGCCAAGATCATGGGGGGGTCGACGAGCAGTACTTC.

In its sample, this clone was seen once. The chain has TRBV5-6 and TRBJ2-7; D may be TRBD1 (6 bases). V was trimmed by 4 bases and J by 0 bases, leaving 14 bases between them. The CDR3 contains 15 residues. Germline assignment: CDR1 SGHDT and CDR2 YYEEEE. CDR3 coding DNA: TGTGCCAGCAGCCGCACCAGGACAGTCTCCTACGAGCAGTACTTC. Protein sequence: CASSRTRTVSYEQYF.

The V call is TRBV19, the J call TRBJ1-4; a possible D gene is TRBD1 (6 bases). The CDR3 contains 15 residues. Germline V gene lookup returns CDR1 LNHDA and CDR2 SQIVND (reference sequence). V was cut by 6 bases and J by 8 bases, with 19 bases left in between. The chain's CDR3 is CASSKGYRVDEKLFF. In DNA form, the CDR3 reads TGTGCCAGTAGCAAGGGGTACAGGGTAGACGAAAAACTGTTTTTT. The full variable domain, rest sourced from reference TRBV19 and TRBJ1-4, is DGGITQSPKYLFRKEGQNVTLSCEQNLNHDAMYWYRQDPGQGLRLIYYSQIVNDFQKGDIAEGYSVSREKKESFPLTVTSAQKNPTAFYLCASSKGYRVDEKLFFGSGTQLSVL.

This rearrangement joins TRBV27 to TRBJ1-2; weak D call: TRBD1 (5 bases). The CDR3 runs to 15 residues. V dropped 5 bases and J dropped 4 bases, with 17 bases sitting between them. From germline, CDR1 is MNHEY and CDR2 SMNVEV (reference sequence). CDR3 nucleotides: TGTGCCAGCAGTCGCCCCGGAGCGGGGGTCTATGGCTACACCTTC. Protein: CASSRPGAGVYGYTF.

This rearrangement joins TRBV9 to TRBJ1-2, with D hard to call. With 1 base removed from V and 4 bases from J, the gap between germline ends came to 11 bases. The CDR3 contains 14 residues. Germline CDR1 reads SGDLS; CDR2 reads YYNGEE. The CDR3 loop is CASSVTHLSYGYTF. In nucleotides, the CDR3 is TGTGCCAGCAGCGTAACTCACCTAAGCTATGGCTACACCTTC.

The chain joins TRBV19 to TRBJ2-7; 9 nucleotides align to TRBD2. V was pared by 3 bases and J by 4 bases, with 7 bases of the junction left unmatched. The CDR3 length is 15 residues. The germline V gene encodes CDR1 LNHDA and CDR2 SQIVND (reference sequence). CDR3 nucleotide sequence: TGTGCCAGTAGTATTCACCTAGCGGGGAAATACGAGCAGTACTTC. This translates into CASSIHLAGKYEQYF.

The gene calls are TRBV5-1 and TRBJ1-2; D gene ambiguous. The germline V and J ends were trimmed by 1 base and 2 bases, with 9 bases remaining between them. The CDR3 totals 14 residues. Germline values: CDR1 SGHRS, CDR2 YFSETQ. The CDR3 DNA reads TGCGCCAGCAGCTTGTTAGGGCACAACTATGGCTACACCTTC. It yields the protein CASSLLGHNYGYTF.